This TCR beta chain was sequenced in a study of cytomegalovirus exposure and HLA in healthy donors. Study-level points and caveats: A few CMV-associated chains proved CMV antigen-specific in vitro.

TCRdb's table, derived via immunoSEQ multiplex PCR, lists solely in-frame clones and lacks some. The sample contains 70,000 to 75,000 clones, 85% to 95% of which appear only once. Notes on this clone: Its target is not known.

Sequencing was carried out using PBMCs. The sequence derives from a man aged 18 to 29 in good health and CMV-seropositive.

CDR3 loop: CASSHRTLDTGELFF. The CDR3 nucleotides read TGTGCCAGCAGCCACCGTACTCTAGACACCGGGGAGCTGTTTTTT. This chain links TRBV6-5 with TRBJ2-2; D is undetermined. Germline V gives CDR1 MNHEY, CDR2 SVGAGI. The CDR3 runs to 15 residues. The V gene lost 6 bases and the J gene lost 3 bases, with 14 bases spanning the gap.